This TCR beta chain was recovered during a study of T-cell reconstitution after alpha-beta-depleted transplantation in children. Unique molecular identifiers were incorporated when the TCRbeta library was constructed. One entry per CDR3 protein, called by TCRdb with MiXCR from the PCR reads. This repertoire shows 350,000 to 450,000 distinct CDR3 sequences, roughly 13% found once; its top ten account for over 3.5%. The CDR3 contains 14 residues. V was clipped by 3 bases and J by 4 bases; unmatched bases: 6. Germline loops: CDR1 SGDLS, CDR2 YYNGEE. Source: PBMCs, taken from the stem cell graft. The chain links TRBV9 to TRBJ1-2; 7 positions agree with TRBD1. The sequence derives from a human donor who donated a stem cell graft to a child with Fanconi anemia. The CDR3 loop is CASSEGRGLYGYTF. In DNA form, the CDR3 reads TGTGCCAGCAGCGAGGGGAGGGGGCTCTATGGCTACACCTTC.